This T cell receptor beta chain was captured in a study of T cell responses to AZD1222 COVID-19 vaccine. General observations from the study: Every sample of the repertoires postdated the peak T cell response.

On this clone itself: Its antigen is currently unknown.

Deletions cut 1 base from V and 7 bases from J, with 10 bases between. This CDR3 has 13 amino acids. Germline V gene lookup returns CDR1 SEHNR and CDR2 FQNEAQ (reference sequence). The data were produced by immunoSEQ multiplex PCR, yet TCRdb's version contains in-frame clones alone and is incomplete. The sample includes approximately 110,000 clones, around 92% seen only once; the top ten take more than 7%. This sequence was found in an adult who received the AZD1222 COVID-19 vaccine. The chain has TRBV7-9 and TRBJ1-2; D is unresolved. The input for sequencing was peripheral blood, taken 28 days after the second AZD1222 dose. The CDR3 sequence is CASSLEGYGGYTF. DNA of the CDR3: TGTGCCAGCAGCTTAGAGGGTTACGGTGGCTACACCTTC.